The sequence of this T cell receptor (beta chain) was determined in a study of molecular identifiers for immune sequencing clone quantification. Bulk libraries came from a prior protocol with listed TCR primers. TCRdb fed the PCR reads into MiXCR, producing one record per CDR3 protein. The sample lists fewer than 350,000 distinct CDR3 sequences; roughly 24% were seen once. This CDR3 is 18 amino acids long. Germline CDR1 reads SEHNR; CDR2 reads FQNEAQ (reference sequence). V trimming: 8 bases; J trimming: 2 bases; junction bases outside the gene matches: 12. Concerning this clonotype: Being one base from a much bigger clone, this may be a read error.

The J gene is TRBJ2-3, the V gene TRBV7-9, with 14 positions matching TRBD2. The sequencing sample was made of naive CD8+ T cells from blood, with Jurkat cell RNA spiked in. Stated subset: FACS-sorted CD8+CD4-CCR7+CD45RA+ naive T cells. The sequence came from a human donor in good health. Some libraries in this study had Jurkat cell RNA spiked in. The CDR3 here is CASGGLAGALPSTDTQYF. In nucleotides, the CDR3 is TGTGCCAGCGGGGGACTAGCGGGAGCGCTCCCGTCCACAGATACGCAGTATTTT.